This T cell receptor (beta chain) was captured by sequencing in a study of blood T cell repertoires in COVID-19 (dated by TCRdb to 2020 to 2022). With regard to the full study: The collaborator samples originated in the United States, Italy and Spain and spanned the acute and convalescent phases of COVID-19. HLA class I and class II types, where available, came from metadata supplied by the sample provider rather than from assay-based typing. The material from the prospective study consisted of cDNA or gDNA derived from T cells, B-cell-depleted T cells, or PBMCs. The repertoires were released in a freely available public database intended as a resource for research on the immune response to SARS-CoV-2. Samples came from the ongoing ImmuneRACE study (first 160 participants) plus 1,254 subjects from 6 global collaborators. Deeply sampled blood TCRbeta repertoires from subjects exposed to, actively infected with, or recovered from COVID-19 were included in the dataset. Nearly every sample came with metadata listing a de-identified subject ID, COVID-19 status, age in years and sex. Findings and caveats that apply to the study as a whole: How much clinical and demographic metadata was included differed by source and by participant, and the metadata was provided uncurated.

The immunoSEQ Assay, a bias-controlled multiplex PCR, was used to amplify TCRbeta CDR3 regions from genomic DNA. In the original analysis: Nucleated cell counts per sample were estimated from amplification of reference gene primers within the assay. Sequence reads were collapsed and filtered to measure the absolute abundance of every unique TCRbeta CDR3 rearrangement. For each sample, productive Simpson clonality was calculated as the square root of Simpson's diversity index across productive rearrangements. Entries here come from immuneACCESS through TCRdb and include only in-frame sequences with V and J called. Some clones fail to appear in such tables; in the studies checked, an unresolved V gene covers under half of the shortfall, and the cause of the remainder is unknown. That table is the source of V, J and clone size, and D and trimming were worked out from the DNA. This sample gives more than 130,000 clones in total; under 90% of them show up just once. Roughly 6.5% of the sample lies in the top ten.

This clone was picked up one time. What this receptor recognizes is not known. Base qualities were left out, and no much larger clone turns up one base away. The collaborating institutions used their own protocols to collect whole blood in K2EDTA tubes. For TCRbeta analysis, collaborators shipped samples as frozen whole blood, isolated PBMCs, or DNA extracted from either of those sample types. The clonotype was recovered from a human donor in a cohort sampled during active COVID-19. Sequencing was carried out using peripheral blood.

DNA sequence: TGTGCCAGTAGTCCGGGACTAGCGGGCACAGATACGCAGTATTTT. It encodes CASSPGLAGTDTQYF. The V and J segments used are TRBV19 and TRBJ2-3, with TRBD2 identical over 11 junction bases. CDR1 LNHDA and CDR2 SQIVND were looked up in the germline V gene (reference sequence). The CDR3 holds 15 amino acids from the cysteine to the phenylalanine. Only the CDR3 portion is preserved as DNA: 45 bases, with reading frame beginning at the first base. At the junction V is shortened by 5 bases and J by 1 base; bases outside the gene matches: 2. Full variable domain (CDR3 extended with the reference TRBV19 and TRBJ2-3 proteins): DGGITQSPKYLFRKEGQNVTLSCEQNLNHDAMYWYRQDPGQGLRLIYYSQIVNDFQKGDIAEGYSVSREKKESFPLTVTSAQKNPTAFYLCASSPGLAGTDTQYFGPGTRLTVL.